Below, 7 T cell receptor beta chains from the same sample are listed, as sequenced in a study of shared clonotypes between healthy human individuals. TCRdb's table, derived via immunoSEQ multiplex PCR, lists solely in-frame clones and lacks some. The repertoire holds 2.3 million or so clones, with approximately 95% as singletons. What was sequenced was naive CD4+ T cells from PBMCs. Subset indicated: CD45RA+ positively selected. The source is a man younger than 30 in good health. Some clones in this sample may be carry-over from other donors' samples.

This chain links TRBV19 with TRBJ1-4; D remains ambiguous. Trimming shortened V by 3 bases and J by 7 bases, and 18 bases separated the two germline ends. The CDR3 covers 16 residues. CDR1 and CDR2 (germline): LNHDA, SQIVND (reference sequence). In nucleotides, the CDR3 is TGTGCCAGTAGTATCTGGTCCCAAAACCGGGGTGAAAAACTGTTTTTT. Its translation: CASSIWSQNRGEKLFF.

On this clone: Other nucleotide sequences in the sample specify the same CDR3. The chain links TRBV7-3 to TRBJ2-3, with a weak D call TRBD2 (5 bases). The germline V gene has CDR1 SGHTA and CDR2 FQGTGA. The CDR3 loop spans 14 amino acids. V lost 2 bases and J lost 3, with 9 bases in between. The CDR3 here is CASSLAGLTDTQYF. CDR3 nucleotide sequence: TGTGCCAGCAGCTTAGCGGGCCTAACAGATACGCAGTATTTT.

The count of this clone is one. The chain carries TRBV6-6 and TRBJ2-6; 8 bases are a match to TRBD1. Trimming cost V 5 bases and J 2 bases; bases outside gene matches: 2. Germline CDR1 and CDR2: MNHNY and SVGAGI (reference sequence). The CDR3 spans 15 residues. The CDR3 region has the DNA TGTGCCAGCAGTGACAGGGGAGCTGGGGCCAACGTCCTGACTTTC. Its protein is CASSDRGAGANVLTF.

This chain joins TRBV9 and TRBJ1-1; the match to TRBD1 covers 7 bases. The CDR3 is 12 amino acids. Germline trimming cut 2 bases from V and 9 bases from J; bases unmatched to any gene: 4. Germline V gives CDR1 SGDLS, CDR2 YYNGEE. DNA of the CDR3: TGTGCCAGCAGCGTGGACAGGAACCAAGCTTTCTTT. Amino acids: CASSVDRNQAFF.

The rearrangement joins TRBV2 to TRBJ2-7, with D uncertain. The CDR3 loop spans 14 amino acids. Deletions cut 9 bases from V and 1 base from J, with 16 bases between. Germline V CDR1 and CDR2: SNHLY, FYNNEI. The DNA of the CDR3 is TGTGCCAGTAAGGACGTAGAGGCATCCTACGAGCAGTACTTC. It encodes CASKDVEASYEQYF.

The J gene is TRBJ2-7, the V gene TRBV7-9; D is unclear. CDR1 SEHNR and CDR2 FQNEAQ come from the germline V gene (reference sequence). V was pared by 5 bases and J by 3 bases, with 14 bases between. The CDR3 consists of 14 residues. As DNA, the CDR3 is TGTGCCAGCAGCGCCGGGCCCACGGTCTACGAGCAGTACTTC. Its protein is CASSAGPTVYEQYF.

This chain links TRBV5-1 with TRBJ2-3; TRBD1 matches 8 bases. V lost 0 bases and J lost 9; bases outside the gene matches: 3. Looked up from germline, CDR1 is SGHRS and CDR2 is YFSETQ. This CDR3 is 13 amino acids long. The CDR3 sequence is CASSLDAGGTQYF. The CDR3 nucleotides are TGCGCCAGCAGCTTGGACGCAGGGGGCACGCAGTATTTT.